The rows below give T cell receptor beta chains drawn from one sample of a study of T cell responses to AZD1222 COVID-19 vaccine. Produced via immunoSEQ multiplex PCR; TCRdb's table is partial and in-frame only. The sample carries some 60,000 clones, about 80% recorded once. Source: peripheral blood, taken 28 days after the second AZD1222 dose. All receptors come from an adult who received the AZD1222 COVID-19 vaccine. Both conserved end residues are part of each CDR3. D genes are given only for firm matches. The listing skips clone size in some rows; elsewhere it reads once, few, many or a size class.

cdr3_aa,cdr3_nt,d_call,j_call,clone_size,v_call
CAIGGPPSGNTIYF,TGTGCCATTGGGGGACCTCCCTCTGGAAACACCATATATTTT,-,TRBJ1-3,-,TRBV19
CASSKVGERGTEAFF,TGTGCCAGCAGTAAGGTTGGAGAACGAGGCACTGAAGCTTTCTTT,-,TRBJ1-1,-,TRBV2
CASSASSPGRAKNIQYF,TGTGCCAGCAGTGCCTCGTCTCCAGGGAGGGCCAAAAACATTCAGTACTTC,-,TRBJ2-4,-,TRBV27
CASSFDSYSYEQYF,TGTGCCAGCAGCTTCGATAGCTACTCCTACGAGCAGTACTTC,-,TRBJ2-7,-,TRBV7-9
CASSLGTGASTYGYTF,TGTGCCAGCAGCTTGGGGACAGGGGCCTCCACCTATGGCTACACCTTC,TRBD1,TRBJ1-2,medium-sized,TRBV7-2
CASSPLSGTNEKLFF,TGTGCCAGCAGCCCCCTTTCGGGGACTAATGAAAAACTGTTTTTT,-,TRBJ1-4,few,TRBV4-2
CASRAGGDYNEQFF,TGTGCCAGCAGAGCGGGAGGGGACTACAATGAGCAGTTCTTC,TRBD2,TRBJ2-1,-,TRBV28
CASSRGKARDFRETQYF,TGTGCCAGCAGCCGCGGCAAGGCGCGGGACTTTCGAGAGACCCAGTACTTC,-,TRBJ2-5,-,TRBV14
CASINQNTEAFF,TGTGCCAGTATAAATCAGAACACTGAAGCTTTCTTT,-,TRBJ1-1,-,TRBV19
CASSPLGGPGNTIYF,TGTGCCAGCTCACCATTGGGAGGCCCTGGAAACACCATATATTTT,-,TRBJ1-3,-,TRBV18
CASSLWNQGAEYGYTF,TGTGCCAGCAGTTTATGGAACCAGGGGGCTGAGTATGGCTACACCTTC,TRBD1,TRBJ1-2,-,TRBV28
CASSPGTLDNSPLHF,TGTGCCAGCTCACCAGGGACACTGGATAATTCACCCCTCCACTTT,-,TRBJ1-6,-,TRBV18
CASSSRLATNEKLFF,TGTGCCAGCAGCTCCCGACTGGCAACTAATGAAAAACTGTTTTTT,-,TRBJ1-4,-,TRBV7-6
CASSPNRGPRPEQYF,TGTGCCAGCTCACCCAACAGGGGGCCTCGTCCCGAGCAGTACTTC,TRBD1,TRBJ2-7,-,TRBV18
CASSLGQGTYEQYF,TGTGCCAGCAGCCTTGGACAGGGTACCTACGAGCAGTACTTC,TRBD1,TRBJ2-7,-,TRBV6-2/TRBV6-3
CASSLGGAGANVLTF,TGTGCCAGCAGCTTGGGGGGGGCTGGGGCCAACGTCCTGACTTTC,-,TRBJ2-6,-,TRBV5-8
CASSLAGDAREQYF,TGTGCCAGCAGCTTGGCCGGAGACGCCCGCGAGCAGTACTTC,-,TRBJ2-7,-,TRBV5-4
CASSSTGDAGNTIYF,TGTGCCAGCAGCTCTACAGGGGATGCTGGAAACACCATATATTTT,TRBD1,TRBJ1-3,-,TRBV7-2
CASSLVDNSPLHF,TGTGCCAGCAGTTTAGTTGACAATTCACCCCTCCACTTT,-,TRBJ1-6,-,TRBV12-3/TRBV12-4
CASSYSTTGLGYEQYF,TGTGCCAGCAGTTACTCAACTACAGGCCTAGGATACGAGCAGTACTTC,-,TRBJ2-7,-,TRBV6-5
CASSGVGGGDTEAFF,TGTGCCAGCAGTGGAGTCGGGGGGGGTGACACTGAAGCTTTCTTT,-,TRBJ1-1,-,TRBV2
CASRHSRGKSSNTEAFF,TGTGCCAGCAGACATAGTCGGGGGAAGTCTTCGAACACTGAAGCTTTCTTT,-,TRBJ1-1,-,TRBV28
CASSLAVTGGWEKLFF,TGTGCCAGCAGCTTAGCGGTCACGGGGGGTTGGGAAAAACTGTTTTTT,-,TRBJ1-4,-,TRBV7-9
CASSPPTSIPGLGYGYTF,TGTGCCAGCAGCCCTCCTACCTCCATCCCAGGGCTCGGCTATGGCTACACCTTC,-,TRBJ1-2,few,TRBV6-2/TRBV6-3
CASSIIQGRGGTEAFF,TGTGCCAGCAGCATAATACAGGGGCGCGGCGGCACTGAAGCTTTCTTT,TRBD1,TRBJ1-1,-,TRBV11-1
CASSPGRSNNQPQHF,TGTGCCAGCAGCCCTGGGCGCAGTAATAATCAGCCCCAGCATTTT,-,TRBJ1-5,-,TRBV7-3
CASSSGTSGGPEQFF,TGTGCCAGCAGCTCAGGGACTAGCGGGGGGCCCGAGCAGTTCTTC,TRBD2,TRBJ2-1,-,TRBV7-8
CASSVALEGRAEQFF,TGTGCCAGCAGCGTAGCGTTAGAGGGTCGGGCCGAGCAGTTCTTC,-,TRBJ2-1,-,TRBV9
CASSGGSDTEAFF,TGTGCCAGCAGTGGGGGATCCGACACTGAAGCTTTCTTT,-,TRBJ1-1,-,TRBV6-4
CASSLQGLAGNTGELFF,TGTGCCAGCAGCTTACAGGGACTAGCGGGGAACACCGGGGAGCTGTTTTTT,TRBD2,TRBJ2-2,-,TRBV11-2
CASSQYYDRVVNGYTF,TGTGCCAGCAGCCAATATTATGACAGGGTGGTCAATGGCTACACCTTC,TRBD1,TRBJ1-2,-,TRBV3-1/TRBV3-2
CASSWGRRETQYF,TGTGCCAGCAGCTGGGGCCGCCGGGAGACCCAGTACTTC,-,TRBJ2-5,-,TRBV2
CATSDNGAEVNNEQFF,TGTGCCACCAGTGATAACGGGGCAGAGGTGAACAATGAGCAGTTCTTC,-,TRBJ2-1,-,TRBV24-1
CASSRDRVYGYTF,TGTGCCAGCAGCCGCGACAGGGTCTATGGCTACACCTTC,TRBD1,TRBJ1-2,-,TRBV7-2
CASSQVEGRSPLHF,TGTGCCAGCAGCCAAGTCGAGGGCCGGTCACCCCTCCACTTT,-,TRBJ1-6,-,TRBV3-1/TRBV3-2
CASSLGGVNQPQHF,TGTGCCAGCAGCTTAGGGGGGGTGAATCAGCCCCAGCATTTT,-,TRBJ1-5,-,TRBV7-9
CAISGREAGELFF,TGTGCCATCAGTGGCAGGGAGGCCGGGGAGCTGTTTTTT,-,TRBJ2-2,-,TRBV10-3
CASSFWTGMETQYF,TGTGCCAGCAGTTTTTGGACAGGGATGGAGACCCAGTACTTC,TRBD1,TRBJ2-5,-,TRBV6-5
CASMGQGTDTQYF,TGTGCCAGCATGGGACAGGGCACAGATACGCAGTATTTT,TRBD1,TRBJ2-3,-,TRBV6-5
CASSLGPVTLLPNNSPLHF,TGTGCCAGCAGCTTGGGGCCCGTGACCCTACTGCCCAATAATTCACCCCTCCACTTT,-,TRBJ1-6,-,TRBV5-8
CASSSSGQGAGTQYF,TGTGCCAGCAGCTCCTCGGGACAGGGGGCTGGGACCCAGTACTTC,TRBD1,TRBJ2-5,-,TRBV11-3
CASSLHRDNEKLFF,TGTGCCAGCAGTCTACACAGGGACAATGAAAAACTGTTTTTT,-,TRBJ1-4,-,TRBV28
CASSIVGYGYTF,TGTGCCAGTAGTATCGTGGGCTATGGCTACACCTTC,-,TRBJ1-2,-,TRBV19
CASSEGAISYNEQFF,TGTGCCAGCAGCGAGGGGGCGATTTCCTACAATGAGCAGTTCTTC,TRBD1,TRBJ2-1,-,TRBV11-2
CAGPPSGTSLTDTQYF,TGTGCCGGCCCCCCGAGCGGGACTAGTCTCACAGATACGCAGTATTTT,TRBD2,TRBJ2-3,-,TRBV28
CASTSIISNQPQHF,TGTGCCAGTACTTCGATCATCAGCAATCAGCCCCAGCATTTT,-,TRBJ1-5,once,TRBV19
CASSHRQGGASNQPQHF,TGTGCCAGTAGCCATCGACAGGGGGGAGCGAGCAATCAGCCCCAGCATTTT,TRBD1,TRBJ1-5,-,TRBV19
CAWGMAQEAFF,TGTGCCTGGGGGATGGCACAGGAAGCTTTCTTT,-,TRBJ1-1,-,TRBV30
CASSMAPPGSVLAGGRNEQFF,TGTGCCAGTAGTATGGCCCCGCCCGGTTCTGTCCTGGCGGGGGGGCGCAATGAGCAGTTCTTC,TRBD2,TRBJ2-1,-,TRBV19
CASSIDRGYNSPLHF,TGTGCCAGTAGTATAGATCGTGGTTATAATTCACCCCTCCACTTT,-,TRBJ1-6,-,TRBV19
CASSSGQGNSPLHF,TGTGCCAGCAGCTCCGGGCAGGGGAATTCACCCCTCCACTTT,-,TRBJ1-6,-,TRBV7-8
CASSLAGVNGYTF,TGTGCCAGCAGCTTAGCAGGGGTGAATGGCTACACCTTC,-,TRBJ1-2,-,TRBV7-6
CASSPSQETQYF,TGTGCCAGCTCACCGTCTCAAGAGACCCAGTACTTC,-,TRBJ2-5,-,TRBV18
CASSVNEGTDTQYF,TGTGCCAGCAGCGTCAACGAGGGCACAGATACGCAGTATTTT,-,TRBJ2-3,-,TRBV9
CASSDYSLNGFF,TGCGCCAGCAGTGACTATTCTTTAAATGGGTTCTTC,-,TRBJ2-1,once,TRBV10-1
CANHSGLSNEQYF,TGTGCCAATCATTCGGGACTCTCGAACGAGCAGTACTTC,-,TRBJ2-7,-,TRBV15
CASSQDTDRYGYTF,TGCGCCAGCAGCCAAGATACGGATCGGTATGGCTACACCTTC,-,TRBJ1-2,-,TRBV4-1